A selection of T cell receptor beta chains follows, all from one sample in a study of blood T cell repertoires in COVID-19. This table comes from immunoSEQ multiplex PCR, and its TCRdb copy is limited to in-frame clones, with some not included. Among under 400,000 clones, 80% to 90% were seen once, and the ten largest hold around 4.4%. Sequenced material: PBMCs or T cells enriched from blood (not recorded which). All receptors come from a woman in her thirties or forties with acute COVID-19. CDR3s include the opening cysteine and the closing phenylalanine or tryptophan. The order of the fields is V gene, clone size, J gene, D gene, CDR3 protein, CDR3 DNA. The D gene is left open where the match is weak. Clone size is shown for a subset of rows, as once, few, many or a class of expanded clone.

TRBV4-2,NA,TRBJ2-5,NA,CASSTGLRSQETQYF,TGTGCCAGCAGCACAGGGCTGAGGTCACAAGAGACCCAGTACTTC
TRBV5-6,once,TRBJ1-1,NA,CASSNFVNTEAFF,TGTGCCAGCAGTAATTTTGTGAACACTGAAGCTTTCTTT
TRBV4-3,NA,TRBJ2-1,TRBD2,CASSLRASGRVSSYNEQFF,TGCGCCAGCAGCTTAAGAGCTAGCGGGCGCGTGAGCTCCTACAATGAGCAGTTCTTC
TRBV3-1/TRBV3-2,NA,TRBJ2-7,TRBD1,CASSQADRPSYEQYF,TGTGCCAGCAGCCAAGCGGACAGGCCTTCCTACGAGCAGTACTTC
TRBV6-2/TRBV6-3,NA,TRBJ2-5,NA,CASSYSSGKMETQYF,TGTGCCAGCAGTTACTCGTCGGGGAAGATGGAGACCCAGTACTTC
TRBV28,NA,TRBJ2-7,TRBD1,CASSSYRGSTYEQYF,TGTGCCAGCAGTTCCTACAGGGGGAGCACCTACGAGCAGTACTTC
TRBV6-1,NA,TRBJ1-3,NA,CASSEALVAPGNTIYF,TGTGCCAGCAGTGAAGCGCTTGTAGCGCCTGGAAACACCATATATTTT
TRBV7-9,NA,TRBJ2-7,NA,CASSLGHGGSYEQYF,TGTGCCAGCAGCTTGGGGCACGGGGGATCCTACGAGCAGTACTTC
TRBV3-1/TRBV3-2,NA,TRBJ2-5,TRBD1,CASSQEVPAQGIGETQYF,TGTGCCAGCAGCCAAGAGGTCCCCGCACAGGGGATTGGAGAGACCCAGTACTTC
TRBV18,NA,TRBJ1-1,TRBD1,CASSPGTGKLNTEAFF,TGTGCCAGCTCACCAGGGACAGGGAAATTGAACACTGAAGCTTTCTTT
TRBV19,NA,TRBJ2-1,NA,CASSNVLEQFF,TGTGCCAGTAGTAACGTACTTGAGCAGTTCTTC
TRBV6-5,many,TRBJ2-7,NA,CASSYSQATLSYEQYF,TGTGCCAGCAGTTACTCCCAGGCCACTCTCTCCTACGAGCAGTACTTC
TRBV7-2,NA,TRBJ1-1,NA,CASSYGQTNTEAFF,TGTGCCAGCAGCTACGGACAGACCAACACTGAAGCTTTCTTT
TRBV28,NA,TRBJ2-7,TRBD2,CASRRTSGIYEQYF,TGTGCCAGCAGGCGGACTAGCGGGATCTACGAGCAGTACTTC
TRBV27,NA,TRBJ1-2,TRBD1,CASSPSGQGRYGYTF,TGTGCCAGCAGTCCATCTGGACAGGGGCGGTATGGCTACACCTTC
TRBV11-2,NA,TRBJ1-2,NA,CASSPGRGERYTF,TGTGCCAGCAGCCCCGGCCGCGGTGAACGCTACACCTTC
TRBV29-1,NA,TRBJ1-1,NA,CSVSVGHPMNTEAFF,TGCAGCGTTAGCGTAGGCCATCCCATGAACACTGAAGCTTTCTTT
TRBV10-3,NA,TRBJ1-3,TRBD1,CAISEKTGAGGNTIYF,TGTGCCATCAGTGAGAAGACAGGGGCAGGTGGAAACACCATATATTTT
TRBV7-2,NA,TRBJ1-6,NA,CASSLSGIMLFNSPLHF,TGTGCCAGCAGCTTAAGCGGGATTATGCTGTTTAATTCACCCCTCCACTTT
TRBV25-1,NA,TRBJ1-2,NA,CASSGGLLYGYTF,TGTGCCAGCAGTGGGGGACTCCTCTATGGCTACACCTTC
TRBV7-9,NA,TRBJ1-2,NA,CASSSDSSSRSYGYTF,TGTGCCAGCAGCTCGGACTCCTCCTCTCGGAGCTATGGCTACACCTTC
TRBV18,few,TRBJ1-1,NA,CASLPRAVQNTEAFF,TGTGCCAGCCTACCCAGGGCGGTACAGAACACTGAAGCTTTCTTT
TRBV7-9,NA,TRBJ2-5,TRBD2,CASSPRLAGVWGQETQYF,TGTGCCAGCAGCCCACGACTAGCGGGGGTTTGGGGCCAAGAGACCCAGTACTTC
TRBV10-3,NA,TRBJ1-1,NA,CAISEPGGLMNTEAFF,TGTGCCATCAGTGAGCCGGGGGGCTTGATGAACACTGAAGCTTTCTTT
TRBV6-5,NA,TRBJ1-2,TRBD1,CASSYEQGESGYTF,TGTGCCAGCAGTTACGAACAGGGGGAAAGTGGCTACACCTTC
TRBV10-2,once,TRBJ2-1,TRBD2,CASTGTSGRDSYNEQFF,TGCGCCAGCACCGGGACTAGCGGGAGGGACTCCTACAATGAGCAGTTCTTC
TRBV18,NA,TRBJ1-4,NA,CASSYTSPNEKLFF,TGTGCCAGCTCCTATACTTCTCCTAATGAAAAACTGTTTTTT
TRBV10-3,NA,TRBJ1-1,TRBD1,CAISLGQMTEAFF,TGTGCCATCAGCCTGGGACAGATGACTGAAGCTTTCTTT
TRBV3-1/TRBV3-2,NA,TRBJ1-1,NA,CASSFRDKNTEAFF,TGTGCCAGCAGCTTCCGGGACAAGAACACTGAAGCTTTCTTT
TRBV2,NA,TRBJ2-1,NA,CASSETPGVFNEQFF,TGTGCCAGCAGTGAGACCCCAGGGGTTTTCAATGAGCAGTTCTTC
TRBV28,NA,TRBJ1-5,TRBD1,CASSLTGGSQPQHF,TGTGCCAGCAGTTTAACAGGGGGCAGCCAGCCCCAGCATTTT
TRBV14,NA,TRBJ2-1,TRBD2,CASSPLKAGGPWGEQFF,TGTGCCAGCAGCCCCCTCAAGGCGGGGGGGCCTTGGGGTGAGCAGTTCTTC
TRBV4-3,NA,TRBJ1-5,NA,CASSQDQGYQPQHF,TGCGCCAGCAGCCAGGACCAGGGTTATCAGCCCCAGCATTTT
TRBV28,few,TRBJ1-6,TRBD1,CASSLPGQGGGNSPLHF,TGTGCCAGCAGTTTACCCGGACAGGGCGGCGGTAACTCACCCCTCCACTTT
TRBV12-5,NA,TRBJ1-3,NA,CASQGQPFNSGNTIYF,TGTGCTAGCCAAGGACAGCCCTTCAACTCTGGAAACACCATATATTTT
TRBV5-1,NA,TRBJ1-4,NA,CASSLAGGFNEKLFF,TGCGCCAGCAGCTTGGCGGGGGGGTTTAATGAAAAACTGTTTTTT
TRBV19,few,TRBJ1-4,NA,CASSTRGHLLFF,TGTGCCAGTAGTACCCGGGGACATTTACTGTTTTTT
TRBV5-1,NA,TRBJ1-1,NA,CASSQEGAEAFF,TGCGCCAGCAGCCAGGAGGGCGCTGAAGCTTTCTTT
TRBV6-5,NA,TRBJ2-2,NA,CAALRDRELFF,TGTGCCGCTCTGCGGGACCGGGAGCTGTTTTTT
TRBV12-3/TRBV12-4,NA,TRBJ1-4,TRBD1,CARDRGTNEKLFF,TGTGCCAGAGACAGGGGTACTAATGAAAAACTGTTTTTT